The T cell receptor beta chain described here comes from a study of vaccination effects on CD4 cells after COVID-19. Turning to the study itself: Peptides at around 10 ug/ml and IL-2 at 10 IU/ml were added to two million PBMC per well.

Produced via immunoSEQ multiplex PCR; TCRdb's table is partial and in-frame only. The repertoire includes tens of thousands of clones, around 80% of them detected once, and about 7.1% sits in the top ten. V lost 3 bases and J 6 bases, leaving 9 bases between the germline ends. Germline assignment: CDR1 SEHNR and CDR2 FQNEAQ (reference sequence). The CDR3 runs 14 residues. This clone was seen only once. Its antigen is still unknown. Following a roughly 10-day culture, CD4+ T cells were purified. Infection with SARS-CoV-2 occurred in the person between March and December 2020, and PCR confirmed it. Participants completed two doses of the BNT162b2 or mRNA-1273 vaccine.

Sequences were derived from CD4+ T cells from PBMCs cultured without peptide, sampled after COVID-19 vaccination. The chain has TRBV7-9 and TRBJ1-6; D possibly corresponds to TRBD1 (5 bases). The sequence came from a human donor who had a prior SARS-CoV-2 infection. DNA for the CDR3: TGTGCCAGCAGCTTCGACAGAACTAATTCACCCCTCCACTTT. Translated, it gives CASSFDRTNSPLHF.